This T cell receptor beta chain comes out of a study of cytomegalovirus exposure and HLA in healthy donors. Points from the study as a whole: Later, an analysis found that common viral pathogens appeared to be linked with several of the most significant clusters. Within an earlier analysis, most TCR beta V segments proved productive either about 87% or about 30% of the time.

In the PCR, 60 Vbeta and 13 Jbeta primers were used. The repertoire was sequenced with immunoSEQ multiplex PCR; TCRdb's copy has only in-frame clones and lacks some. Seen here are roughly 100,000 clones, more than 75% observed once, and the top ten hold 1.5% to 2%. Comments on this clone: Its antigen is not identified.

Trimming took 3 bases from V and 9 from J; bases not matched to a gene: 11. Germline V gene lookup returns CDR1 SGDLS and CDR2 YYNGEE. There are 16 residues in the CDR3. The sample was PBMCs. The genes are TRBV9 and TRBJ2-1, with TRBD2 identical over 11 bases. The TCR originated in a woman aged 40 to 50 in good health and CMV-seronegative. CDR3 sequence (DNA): TGTGCCAGCAGCGCCCGACTAGCGGGAAGTATGGGTGAGCAGTTCTTC. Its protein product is CASSARLAGSMGEQFF.